This T cell receptor (beta chain) came from a study of cytomegalovirus exposure and HLA in healthy donors (dated by TCRdb to 2016 to 2017). As for the study more broadly: An earlier analysis of roughly 610 of the donors reported about 300 Gb of sequence data and around 110 million unique TCR beta sequences obtained from 180 million or so T cells. Alongside the repertoire data, information on donor age, sex, ethnicity and CMV serostatus was compiled. Class I and class II HLA loci were covered by the typing at four-digit resolution. A later analysis re-examined previously published TCR beta repertoires from 600 to 700 donors and added high-resolution HLA genotyping to investigate patterns of TCR occurrence. To predict cytomegalovirus infection status, the study combined high-throughput TCR immunosequencing, statistical association of individual TCRs with disease status, and machine learning. The genetic ancestry cluster associated with self-reported Caucasian donors included 81% of the 398 genotyped donors. An early release that covered about 600 HLA-typed donors contained around 300 gigabases of sequencing data and about 93 million unique TCR sequences. Besides the first cohort of roughly 700 subjects, a separate validation cohort made up of roughly 130 different subjects was used. The study aimed to test whether signatures of past pathogen exposure could be identified by cataloging public T cell receptors. The T cell repertoires of some 700 subjects were profiled by immunosequencing and related to cytomegalovirus serostatus. All discovery cohort repertoires had been generated using a single sequencing platform. On average, 235,054 unique TCR beta nucleotide sequences were sequenced per donor among several hundred genotyped donors of the cohort, with roughly 20% of those sequences being non-productive. The number of donors typed differed by locus, with 629-630 for A, B, C, DRB1 and DQB1, around 500 for DQA1, over 600 for DPA1, and some 470 for DPB1. Because of strong linkage in the cohort, roughly five DR-DQ haplotypes were treated as single units for association and clustering. An earlier analysis of around 640 of the donors used high-throughput TCR beta sequencing to judge whether each TCR beta V gene segment behaved as functional or pseudogenic. In the later analysis, no new phenotypic data were used to find candidate immune exposures; instead, reliance was placed on TCR beta sequences and their occurrence across donors. In a later genetic analysis, genome-wide SNP genotypes for 398 of the 666 donors were used, and that subset was treated as a discovery cohort. What the authors observed across the whole study: In an earlier analysis of some 540 of the donors, most TCR beta V segments appeared in productive rearrangements about 90% or about 30% of the time, broadly matching IMGT annotations. Because some donors lacked HLA typing at each locus, the association tests relied only on the typed subset. CMV serostatus was the only immune exposure information available for the cohort. According to a later analysis, TCR association rates differed among HLA loci, with DRB1 alleles showing the most associated TCRs and HLA-C alleles showing the fewest. Correlated functional status among segregating V segments might be attributable to linkage disequilibrium, but an unknown experimental factor could not be ruled out. In this cohort, only TCR beta chains were sequenced, and detectable features were limited by the absence of alpha or paired-chain data. A cluster of highly shared sequence variants was judged likely to be a technical artifact of the sequencing pipeline. In both the original and validation cohorts, the classifier was reported to diagnose cytomegalovirus status with high specificity and sensitivity. At a false discovery rate of 0.05, a later analysis linked under 20,000 TCR beta sequences to specific HLA alleles. A further reported finding was that TCR beta sequences accurately predicted the HLA-A and HLA-B alleles for most subjects in the first cohort. In vitro tests confirmed that a few of the cytomegalovirus-associated TCR beta chains recognize cytomegalovirus antigens. A later analysis reported that several top co-occurrence clusters appeared linked to parvovirus B19, influenza, CMV and Epstein-Barr virus. According to a later genetic analysis, donors in an Asian-associated ancestry cluster had fewer N-insertions in productive TCRs than the approximately 690-donor mean. Across donors, most TCR sequences were observed very rarely, whereas some public TCRs were present in many individuals. When HLA alleles, especially DR and DQ, strongly co-occurred, attributing TCR associations to individual alleles was difficult. Compared with equally common non-associated chains, HLA-associated TCR beta chains in a later analysis were more clonally expanded and had lower generation probabilities. The authors suggested that the approach could potentially be generalized to other disease states and immunological phenotypes. Because counts were too low, roughly 17 rarely observed V segments, including chromosome 9 orphons, were left out of the earlier analysis of a few hundred of the donors. Most CMV-associated TCR beta chains appeared to be HLA-restricted in a later analysis, and the HLA associations seemed to be driven largely by CMV exposure. Because the 87-base-pair reads could not distinguish some IMGT-functional V segments, including TRBV6-2 and TRBV6-3, those segments were excluded. Sequencing depth was assumed to be roughly uniform across donors in the presence/absence analyses, though that assumption may not hold. A total of roughly 160 TCR beta chains were listed by the study as associated with cytomegalovirus. A later genetic analysis associated a missense DCLRE1C variant with V-gene and J-gene trimming of TCR beta chains, and an independent cohort replicated the association.

Library construction relied on the immunoSEQ multiplex PCR assay. A mixture of 60 forward primers for TCR Vbeta segments and 13 reverse primers for TCR Jbeta segments was used in the multiplex PCR. The CDR3 region of rearranged TCR beta genes was amplified from genomic DNA with a multiplex PCR assay. The Illumina HiSeq System was used to sequence the amplified TCR beta libraries as 87-base-pair reads. In the paper's pipeline: A later analysis tallied roughly 78 million unique TCR beta chains across the roughly 610 repertoires, and around 9.9 million of those chains were shared by two or more donors. Raw reads were error-corrected and collapsed into unique sequences by a nearest-neighbor algorithm in which closely related sequences were merged to remove PCR and sequencing errors. V, D and J gene segments were assigned by aligning CDR3 sequences to IMGT reference sequences. For a sequence to be retained, a match of at least six nucleotides was required to both a V gene segment and a J gene segment. Rearrangements were classified as productive when the CDR3 lacked stop codons and remained in frame with V and J, and all other rearrangements were classified as non-productive. Following IMGT convention, CDR3 was defined as the stretch from the second conserved V-encoded cysteine up to the conserved J-encoded phenylalanine. In an earlier analysis of 587 of the donors, sequences lacking an unambiguous match to a single V gene segment were excluded. In an earlier analysis of approximately 550 of the donors, V segments were called functional above 56.7% productive rearrangements and were called segregating when the between-donor standard deviation exceeded 5%. A statistical classification framework was built for diagnosing cytomegalovirus status from the catalog of TCR beta chain sequences. A later analysis assigned V and J genes by comparing TCR nucleotide sequences with IMGT/GENE-DB human TR gene sequences. Using the TCRdist pipeline, a later analysis assigned CDR3 sequences along with most-parsimonious VDJ recombination scenarios. A later analysis defined each TCR beta chain by its CDR3 amino acid sequence plus V-gene family, and excluded reads lacking a unique V-gene family. To address suspected cross-contamination and a sequencing artifact, a later analysis removed roughly 580 highly shared, low-generation-probability nucleotide sequences. For each public chain, a later analysis derived a clonal expansion index from normalized ranks of inferred template counts within each repertoire. In a later analysis, generation probabilities were computed with a VDJ recombination model fitted to out-of-frame rearrangements, and the resulting probabilities were checked against IGoR. In a later analysis, hypergeometric tests were used to score TCR-TCR, TCR-HLA and TCR-CMV co-occurrence, with a repertoire-size bias correction applied to TCR pairs. To estimate false discovery rates, a later analysis permuted the HLA or CMV assignments 20 times. In a later analysis, co-occurring TCRs were grouped with DBSCAN, and TCRdist sequence similarity was added when clustering was performed within HLA-allele-positive subsets. Co-occurrence clustering excluded repertoires with fewer than 30,000 or more than 120,000 public chains, plus five with anomalous nucleotide sharing. Sourced from immuneACCESS, this table was stored by TCRdb with only in-frame sequences that have V and J called. A share of the clones is absent; for the studies checked, an unresolved V gene accounts for under half, and the remainder has no known explanation. That table supplies the V and J calls and clone size; D and trimming were determined from the DNA. The sample records about 190,000 clones, over 75% of which are singletons. The ten most abundant clones make up roughly 6% of the sample.

In total, around 600 healthy bone marrow donors made up the cohort. Cohort members were all nominally healthy when sampled, although unrecorded immune exposures were likely present. The donor was CMV seropositive and was included in the group of 250 to 300 seropositive cohort members. A peripheral blood sample was collected from each donor, and TCR beta sequencing was performed on peripheral blood mononuclear cells. The Qiagen DNeasy Blood Extraction Kit was used to extract genomic DNA from the blood cell samples. This clone was observed a handful of times. Its cognate antigen has yet to be identified. There are no base qualities to consult, and no much larger clone falls within one base. From its cysteine to its phenylalanine, the CDR3 spans 16 amino acids. Of the read, only the CDR3 DNA is kept; its 48 bases are in frame from base 1. At the junction V is shortened by 1 base and J by 5 bases; bases outside the gene matches: 9. Sequences LGHNA (CDR1) and YSLEER (CDR2) are obtained from the germline V gene.

Recombination connected TRBV4-3 to TRBJ2-5; 8 middle bases align to TRBD2. The source material was PBMCs. This TCR was recovered from a man in his forties in good health and CMV-seropositive. The nucleotides read TGCGCCAGCAGCCAAGTATTCGGGGGGGCCAGGGAGACCCAGTACTTC. It translates as CASSQVFGGARETQYF.